The rows below give T cell receptor beta chains drawn from one sample of a study of early T cells in non-severe SARS-CoV-2 infection. One entry per CDR3 protein, called by TCRdb with MiXCR from the 5' RACE reads. The sample shows roughly 34,000 distinct CDR3 sequences, approximately 4.6% of them seen only once. The sequenced sample consisted of whole blood. These receptors all stem from an adult who was a healthcare worker with PCR-confirmed SARS-CoV-2 infection or an uninfected control (not recorded which). CDR3s include the opening cysteine and the closing phenylalanine or tryptophan. Fields, in order: J gene, V gene, clone size, D gene, CDR3 protein, CDR3 DNA. The D gene is left open where the match is weak. Part of the rows lack a size; the others show once, few, many or a class for expanded clones.

>TRBJ1-4|TRBV7-9|many|.
CASSAYGAAMKLFF
TGTGCCAGCAGCGCGTACGGCGCGGCAATGAAACTGTTTTTT
>TRBJ1-4|TRBV7-9|.|.
CASATGTGNEKLFF
TGTGCCAGCGCGACCGGGACGGGTAATGAAAAACTGTTTTTT
>TRBJ1-3|TRBV27|few|.
CASSLWGSGNTIYF
TGTGCCAGCAGTTTATGGGGGAGTGGAAACACCATATATTTT
>TRBJ2-7|TRBV5-1|many|.
CASSLKGVRQYF
TGCGCCAGCAGCCTGAAGGGGGTACGGCAGTACTTC
>TRBJ2-1|TRBV9|many|TRBD2
CASSPTAGTSGYNEQFF
TGTGCCAGCAGCCCCACCGCCGGGACTAGCGGCTACAATGAGCAGTTCTTC
>TRBJ2-7|TRBV7-2|many|.
CASSSPGSPSYEQYF
TGTGCCAGCAGCTCGCCGGGGTCCCCCTCCTACGAGCAGTACTTC
>TRBJ2-4|TRBV11-2|many|.
CASSTGSQNIQYF
TGTGCCAGCAGCACCGGGAGCCAAAACATTCAGTACTTC
>TRBJ2-5|TRBV14|few|.
CASSKQVQETQYF
TGTGCCAGCAGCAAACAGGTCCAAGAGACCCAGTACTTC
>TRBJ2-7|TRBV4-1|many|TRBD1
CASSQEGTGYSAEQYF
TGCGCCAGCAGCCAAGAGGGGACAGGGTATAGCGCCGAGCAGTACTTC
>TRBJ2-3|TRBV7-9|many|.
CASSPGGRGGTDTQYF
TGTGCCAGCAGCCCGGGCGGCAGGGGTGGCACAGATACGCAGTATTTT
>TRBJ2-1|TRBV9|many|.
CASSVLVISGYNEQFF
TGTGCCAGCAGCGTACTAGTAATATCAGGCTACAATGAGCAGTTCTTC
>TRBJ2-2|TRBV27|.|TRBD2
CASRTSGGLNTGELFF
TGTGCCAGCAGGACTAGCGGGGGCCTGAACACCGGGGAGCTGTTTTTT
>TRBJ2-5|TRBV5-1|many|TRBD1
CASSFSGTGNQETQYF
TGCGCCAGCAGCTTTTCCGGGACAGGGAACCAAGAGACCCAGTACTTC
>TRBJ2-1|TRBV5-1|.|TRBD2
CASSLSGDSYNEQFF
TGCGCCAGCAGCCTTAGCGGGGACTCCTACAATGAGCAGTTCTTC
>TRBJ2-4|TRBV27|.|.
CASSFRESEYIQYF
TGTGCCAGCAGTTTCAGGGAATCCGAGTACATTCAGTACTTC
>TRBJ2-7|TRBV7-2|many|.
CASSPRLGRSYEQYF
TGTGCCAGCAGCCCTCGACTAGGCCGCTCCTACGAGCAGTACTTC
>TRBJ1-6|TRBV12-3/TRBV12-4|many|.
CASSLGHVDSPLHF
TGTGCCAGCAGTTTAGGACACGTCGATTCACCCCTCCACTTT
>TRBJ2-7|TRBV7-2|.|TRBD2
CASSLNGLAWKYF
TGCGCCAGCAGCTTAAACGGACTAGCGTGGAAGTACTTC
>TRBJ2-1|TRBV27|many|.
CASSSPRTQGRNEQFF
TGTGCCAGCAGTTCCCCCCGGACGCAGGGGAGGAATGAGCAGTTCTTC
>TRBJ1-1|TRBV20-1|.|.
CSARGGSLNTEAFF
TGCAGTGCTAGAGGGGGGAGTTTGAACACTGAAGCTTTCTTT
>TRBJ2-7|TRBV5-1|many|.
CASSLGDKHYEQYF
TGCGCCAGCAGCTTGGGGGACAAGCACTACGAGCAGTACTTC
>TRBJ2-7|TRBV19|few|.
CASRQPGSYEQYF
TGTGCCAGTAGACAGCCCGGCTCCTACGAGCAGTACTTC
>TRBJ1-2|TRBV9|many|TRBD1
CASHGQGYSYGYTF
TGTGCCAGTCACGGACAGGGCTACAGCTATGGCTACACCTTC
>TRBJ2-7|TRBV7-2|many|TRBD2
CASSLALAGGSQYF
TGTGCCAGCAGCTTAGCACTAGCGGGGGGGTCGCAGTACTTC
>TRBJ1-1|TRBV6-6|many|.
CASRFHKKNTEAFF
TGTGCCAGCAGATTTCACAAGAAGAACACTGAAGCTTTCTTT
>TRBJ1-6|TRBV18|many|TRBD1
CASSPGQGVSSYNSPLHF
TGTGCCAGCTCACCGGGACAGGGAGTGTCTTCCTATAATTCACCCCTCCACTTT
>TRBJ1-4|TRBV9|many|.
CASSVEENEKLFF
TGTGCCAGCAGCGTAGAAGAAAATGAAAAACTGTTTTTT
>TRBJ1-2|TRBV27|.|.
CASSLSGAYGYTF
TGTGCCAGCAGTTTATCGGGGGCCTATGGCTACACCTTC
>TRBJ2-5|TRBV6-5|many|.
CASSYSSLQETQYF
TGTGCCAGCAGTTACTCGTCGCTTCAAGAGACCCAGTACTTC
>TRBJ1-4|TRBV12-3/TRBV12-4|many|TRBD1
CASSLRQGGEKLFF
TGTGCCAGCAGTTTACGACAGGGTGGTGAAAAACTGTTTTTT
>TRBJ2-5|TRBV24-1|many|TRBD1
CATSEGSGTGLETQYF
TGTGCCACCAGTGAGGGATCCGGGACAGGGCTGGAGACCCAGTACTTC
>TRBJ2-5|TRBV4-3|many|.
CASSQDPGVETQYF
TGCGCCAGCAGCCAAGATCCAGGGGTGGAGACCCAGTACTTC
>TRBJ1-6|TRBV6-5|many|.
CASSYTLNPRNSPLHF
TGTGCCAGCAGTTACACGCTGAACCCTCGAAATTCACCCCTCCACTTT
>TRBJ1-1|TRBV9|many|.
CASSTLDNTEAFF
TGTGCCAGCAGCACTTTGGACAACACTGAAGCTTTCTTT
>TRBJ2-5|TRBV29-1|few|.
CSVGPGSGGETQYF
TGCAGCGTTGGGCCGGGATCAGGTGGAGAGACCCAGTACTTC
>TRBJ1-1|TRBV12-3/TRBV12-4|few|.
CASRQGTMNTEAFF
TGTGCCAGCAGACAGGGTACCATGAACACTGAAGCTTTCTTT
>TRBJ2-3|TRBV14|.|.
CASSRRLTDTQYF
TGTGCCAGCAGCCGGCGACTCACAGATACGCAGTATTTT
>TRBJ2-1|TRBV5-5|few|TRBD1
CASSLTHRGNEQFF
TGTGCCAGCAGCTTGACCCACAGGGGGAATGAGCAGTTCTTC
>TRBJ2-1|TRBV7-2|many|.
CASSGPRQFF
TGTGCCAGCAGCGGGCCCCGGCAGTTCTTC